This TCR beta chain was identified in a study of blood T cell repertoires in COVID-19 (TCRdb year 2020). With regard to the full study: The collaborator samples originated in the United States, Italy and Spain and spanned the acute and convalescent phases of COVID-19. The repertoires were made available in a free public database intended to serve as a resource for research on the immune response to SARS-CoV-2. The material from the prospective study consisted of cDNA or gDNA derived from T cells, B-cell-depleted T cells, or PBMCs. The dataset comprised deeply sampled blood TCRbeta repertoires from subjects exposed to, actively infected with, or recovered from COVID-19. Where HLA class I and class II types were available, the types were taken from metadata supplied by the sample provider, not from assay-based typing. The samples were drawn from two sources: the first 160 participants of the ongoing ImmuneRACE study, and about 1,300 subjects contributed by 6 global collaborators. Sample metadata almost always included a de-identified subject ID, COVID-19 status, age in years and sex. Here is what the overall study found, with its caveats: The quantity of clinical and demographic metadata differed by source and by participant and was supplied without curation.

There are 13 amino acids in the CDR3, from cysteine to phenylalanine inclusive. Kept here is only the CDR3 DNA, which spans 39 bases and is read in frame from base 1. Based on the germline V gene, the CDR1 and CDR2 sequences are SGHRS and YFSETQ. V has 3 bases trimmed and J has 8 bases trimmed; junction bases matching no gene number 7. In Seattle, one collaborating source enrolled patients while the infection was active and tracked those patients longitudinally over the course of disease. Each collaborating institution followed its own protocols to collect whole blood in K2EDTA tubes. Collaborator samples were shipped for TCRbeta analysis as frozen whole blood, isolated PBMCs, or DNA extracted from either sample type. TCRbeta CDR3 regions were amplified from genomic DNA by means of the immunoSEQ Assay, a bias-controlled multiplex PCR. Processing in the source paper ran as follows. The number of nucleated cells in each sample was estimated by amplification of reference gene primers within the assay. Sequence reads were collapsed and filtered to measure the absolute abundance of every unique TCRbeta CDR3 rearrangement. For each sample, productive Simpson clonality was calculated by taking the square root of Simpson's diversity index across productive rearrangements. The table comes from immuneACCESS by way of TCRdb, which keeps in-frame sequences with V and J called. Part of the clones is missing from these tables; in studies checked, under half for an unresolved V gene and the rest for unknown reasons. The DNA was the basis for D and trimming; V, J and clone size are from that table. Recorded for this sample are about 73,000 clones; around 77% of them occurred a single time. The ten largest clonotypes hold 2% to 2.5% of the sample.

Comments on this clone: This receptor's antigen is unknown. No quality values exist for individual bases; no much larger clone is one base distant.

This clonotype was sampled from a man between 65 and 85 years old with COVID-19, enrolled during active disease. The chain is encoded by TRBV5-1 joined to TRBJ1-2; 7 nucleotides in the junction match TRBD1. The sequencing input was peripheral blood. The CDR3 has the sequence CASSSDRVGGYTF. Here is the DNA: TGCGCCAGCAGCTCAGACAGGGTCGGCGGCTACACCTTC.